This TCR beta chain was found in a study of memory CD4+ T cells and cytomegalovirus serostatus. Concerning this clone itself: The antigen remains undetermined.

Study observations and caveats: The CMV-associated TCR signature appears largely within the CD4+ memory repertoire.

This CDR3 is 15 amino acids long. Trimming pared 2 bases from V and 6 bases from J, leaving 14 bases between. CDR1 and CDR2 from the germline V gene are MNHNY and SVGAGI (reference sequence). The sort gate was single viable CD3+CD4+CD8-CD45RO+ cells for memory CD4+ T cells. The table came from immunoSEQ multiplex PCR; TCRdb's copy has only in-frame clones and leaves some out. This sample has around 40,000 clones, with 60% to 85% found just once. This clonotype was sampled from an adult in good health and CMV-seronegative. The chain links TRBV6-6 to TRBJ2-1; TRBD2 is a possible D gene (6 bases). The material sequenced was memory CD4+ T cells from blood. CDR3 DNA: TGTGCCAGCAGTTACGGGCGGGGTTTCGGCAATGAGCAGTTCTTC. Amino acids: CASSYGRGFGNEQFF.